The present entry profiles one TCR beta chain with its context. The data derive from a study of blood T cell repertoires in COVID-19. Trimming shortened V by 2 bases and J by 7 bases, and 11 bases separated the two germline ends. CDR3 length: 14 amino acids. The germline V gene encodes CDR1 KGHDR and CDR2 SFDVKD. Participants reported their clinical history, and cohort assignment relied on those reports. The table came from immunoSEQ multiplex PCR; TCRdb's copy has only in-frame clones and leaves some out. This table holds some 250,000 clones, roughly 90% found once. Sequencing input: PBMCs or T cells enriched from blood (not recorded which). The chain links TRBV24-1 to TRBJ2-1, with D possibly matching TRBD1 (6 bases). This clonotype was sampled from a young woman with acute COVID-19. This chain's CDR3 is CATSDYRAWNEQFF. The CDR3 DNA follows: TGTGCCACCAGTGATTACAGGGCCTGGAATGAGCAGTTCTTC.